This entry lists 22 T cell receptor beta chains sequenced from one sample in a study of T cells in Graves' hyperthyroidism and ophthalmopathy. There were TCR beta CDR3 regions amplified from RNA transcripts. In the first-round RT-PCR of the TCR CDR3, the HTBI primer set was used. TCRdb recomputed calls from the multiplex PCR reads with MiXCR, one row per CDR3 protein. The repertoire consists of roughly 550,000 distinct CDR3 sequences, with 16% occurring once and the leading ten covering 29%. The source material was blood. These receptors all stem from a young woman with Graves' ophthalmopathy.

This clonotype was seen repeatedly, ten times or more. The chain combines TRBV28 with TRBJ1-6; D may be TRBD1 (5 bases). Germline lookup yields CDR1 MDHEN and CDR2 SYDVKM. V was cut by 3 bases and J by 6 bases, with 18 bases left in between. This CDR3 has 17 amino acids. The DNA of the CDR3 is TGTGCCAGCAGTTTTCCTCGGCAGGGAAGTTTTAATTCACCCCTCCACTTT. Amino acids: CASSFPRQGSFNSPLHF.

This clonotype was observed many times. This chain connects TRBV5-1 to TRBJ2-3; D may be TRBD1 or TRBD2 (5 bases each). From germline, CDR1 is SGHRS and CDR2 YFSETQ. The V gene lost 0 bases and the J gene lost 3 bases, with 11 bases spanning the gap. The CDR3 sequence is 15 residues long. The CDR3 region has the DNA TGCGCCAGCAGCTTGGCTCTTGGGGGAACAGATACGCAGTATTTT. Its translation: CASSLALGGTDTQYF. Complete variable domain (other parts from reference TRBV5-1 and TRBJ2-3): KAGVTQTPRYLIKTRGQQVTLSCSPISGHRSVSWYQQTPGQGLQFLFEYFSETQRNKGNFPGRFSGRQFSNSRSEMNVSTLELGDSALYLCASSLALGGTDTQYFGPGTRLTVL.

This chain uses TRBV9 with TRBJ2-1, with 12 bases aligning to TRBD2. This CDR3 region has 16 residues. The V and J ends lost 3 bases and 7 bases, in that order; junction bases with no gene match: 8. The germline V gene has CDR1 SGDLS and CDR2 YYNGEE. The CDR3 nucleotides are TGTGCCAGCAGCGAGACTAGCGGGAGAATAAGGAATGAGCAGTTCTTC. Amino acids: CASSETSGRIRNEQFF.

In its sample, this clonotype was seen many times. This chain links TRBV11-2 with TRBJ2-1, with D possibly matching TRBD2 (6 bases). The V and J ends lost 0 bases and 0 bases respectively, with 6 bases between them. CDR1 is SGHAT and CDR2 is FQNNGV in the germline V gene. CDR3 size: 15 residues. CDR3 residues: CASSLETSSYNEQFF. CDR3 DNA sequence: TGTGCCAGCAGCTTAGAGACTAGCTCCTACAATGAGCAGTTCTTC.

This clonotype occurred many times. The chain recombines TRBV12-3 or TRBV12-4 with TRBJ1-5; TRBD1 matches 7 bases. V shed 6 bases and J 7 bases; nucleotides not matched to a gene: 12. This CDR3 has 15 residues. The CDR3 nucleotides are TGTGCCAGCAGCCGACTTGGGGGACAGAGGCAGCCCCAGCATTTT. It is translated as CASSRLGGQRQPQHF.

This clonotype was detected once. One base away lies a much larger clone, so this may be a sequencing read error. This chain uses TRBV6-5 with TRBJ2-7; maybe TRBD2 (6 bases). CDR1 is MNHEY, CDR2 SVGAGI, per germline. This CDR3 is built from 12 residues. Trimming removed 2 bases from V and 6 bases from J, with 8 bases in between. In nucleotides, the CDR3 is TGTGCCAGCAGTTACCTAGCGTCCGAGCAGTACTTC. Translated, it gives CASSYLASEQYF.

This clonotype was detected ten times or more. This chain connects TRBV20-1 to TRBJ1-6; weak D call: TRBD1 (6 bases). Germline V gives CDR1 DFQATT, CDR2 SNEGSKA (reference sequence). Trimming cost V 0 bases and J 10 bases, with 19 bases left between them. The CDR3 sequence is 16 residues long. As DNA, the CDR3 is TGCAGTGCTAGAGAGATCTATTCAGGGGTAGGCTCACCCCTCCACTTT. Residues: CSAREIYSGVGSPLHF.

A few counts support this clonotype. J is TRBJ2-1 and V is TRBV20-1; no clear D gene. The CDR3 totals 12 residues. V was trimmed by 5 bases and J by 15 bases, leaving 20 bases between them. The germline V gene encodes CDR1 DFQATT and CDR2 SNEGSKA (reference sequence). CDR3 in amino acids: CSAQPDQQKSFF. The CDR3 coding sequence is TGCAGTGCTCAACCAGACCAGCAAAAATCGTTCTTC.

This clonotype has ten or more counts. The chain couples TRBV6-2 or TRBV6-3 to TRBJ2-1; 7 positions agree with TRBD2. V gave up 6 bases and J gave up 2 bases; unmatched junction bases: 7. In germline, CDR1 is MNHEY, CDR2 SVGEGT. This CDR3 has 15 amino acids. CDR3 residues: CASSTGGGTYNEQFF. The CDR3 DNA reads as TGTGCCAGCAGCACGGGGGGAGGAACCTACAATGAGCAGTTCTTC.

This clonotype has more than one count but fewer than ten. This chain connects TRBV27 to TRBJ2-7, with D possibly TRBD1 on 6 matching bases. V dropped 1 base and J dropped 3 bases, with 16 bases sitting between them. CDR3 size: 16 residues. Germline V lookup: CDR1 MNHEY, CDR2 SMNVEV (reference sequence). The CDR3 DNA reads as TGTGCCAGCAGTTTATGGCAGGGGCAGGGGATCTACGAGCAGTACTTC. The encoded protein is CASSLWQGQGIYEQYF.

Regarding this clonotype: A junction boundary mismatches the germline segment, possibly from a read error. The rearrangement joins TRBV19 to TRBJ1-1; D not certain. The germline V gene has CDR1 LNHDA and CDR2 SQIVND (reference sequence). This CDR3 contains 13 residues. The CDR3 loop reads CASNIPANTEAFF. The CDR3 DNA sequence: TGTGCCAGTAATATACCCGCGAACACTGAAGCTTTCTTT.

This clonotype was detected many times. The rearrangement joins TRBV4-1 to TRBJ2-5; D possibly matches TRBD1 or TRBD2 (5 bases each). The length of the CDR3 is 15 residues. The germline V gene encodes CDR1 MGHRA and CDR2 YSYEKL. V dropped 0 bases and J dropped 5 bases, with 13 bases sitting between them. DNA of the CDR3: TGCGCCAGCAGCCAAGAGGGGACCGGAGAGGAGACCCAGTACTTC. This translates into CASSQEGTGEETQYF.

This clonotype was counted between two and nine times. The chain recombines TRBV6-1 with TRBJ2-3, with 8 positions matching TRBD2. Trimming took 6 bases from V and 3 from J; bases not matched to a gene: 8. The CDR3 length is 15 residues. Germline assignment: CDR1 MNHNS and CDR2 SASEGT. Here the CDR3 DNA reads TGTGCCAGCAGCCTCGGGGGGGTTTGGACAGATACGCAGTATTTT. Amino acids: CASSLGGVWTDTQYF.

This clonotype appeared many times. The chain uses TRBV20-1 and TRBJ2-1; tentative D call: TRBD2 (6 bases). CDR3 length: 14 amino acids. V lost 0 bases and J lost 8, with 14 bases in between. In germline, CDR1 is DFQATT, CDR2 SNEGSKA (reference sequence). CDR3 in amino acids: CSARDAAGGDEQFF. As DNA, the CDR3 is TGCAGTGCTAGAGATGCAGCGGGCGGGGATGAGCAGTTCTTC.

This clonotype was recorded at least ten times. This sequence joins TRBV28 and TRBJ2-3; 7 nucleotides agree with TRBD1. This CDR3 has 16 residues. Germline CDR1 and CDR2: MDHEN and SYDVKM. Losses at the gene ends were 7 bases for V and 5 bases for J; bases not matched to a gene: 15. For the CDR3, the DNA is TGTGCCAGCAATCACGACAGGGATTCGGGAATAGATACGCAGTATTTT. It encodes CASNHDRDSGIDTQYF.

This clonotype showed up many times. The J gene is TRBJ2-6, the V gene TRBV28; weak D call: TRBD1 (6 bases). V was cut by 6 bases and J by 4 bases, with 19 bases left in between. CDR1 is MDHEN, CDR2 SYDVKM, per germline. The CDR3 contains 17 residues. This CDR3 is CASSLPGHHSGANVLTF. CDR3 bases: TGTGCCAGCAGCTTACCGGGACACCACTCGGGGGCCAACGTCCTGACTTTC.

This clonotype was seen more than once but under ten times. The rearrangement links TRBV27 to TRBJ2-7; 7 nucleotides line up with TRBD2. There are 13 residues in the CDR3. V trimming: 3 bases; J trimming: 6 bases; junction bases outside the gene matches: 5. Germline CDR1 and CDR2: MNHEY and SMNVEV (reference sequence). The DNA for the CDR3 is TGTGCCAGCAGTTTTGGGGGGGTTCGCGAGCAGTACTTC. It specifies CASSFGGVREQYF.

This rearrangement joins TRBV20-1 to TRBJ2-2, with TRBD2 matching 8 bases. Germline V gene sequence: CDR1 DFQATT, CDR2 SNEGSKA (reference sequence). The CDR3 has 16 amino acids. With V trimmed by 1 base and J by 1 base, 5 bases remained unmatched. CDR3 sequence: CSARGVGLENTGELFF. The CDR3 nucleotides read TGCAGTGCTAGAGGCGTGGGACTAGAGAACACCGGGGAGCTGTTTTTT.

This clonotype was counted many times. The chain uses TRBV7-9 and TRBJ2-7, with D perhaps matching TRBD2 (6 bases). The V gene's germline CDR1 is SEHNR and CDR2 FQNEAQ (reference sequence). CDR3 size: 13 residues. V was shortened by 3 bases and J by 3 bases, with 9 bases between the two germline ends. The CDR3 coding sequence is TGTGCCAGCAGCTTCGGCGGGGACTACGAGCAGTACTTC. This gives the protein CASSFGGDYEQYF.

This clonotype was recorded many times. The chain uses TRBV19 and TRBJ2-1; 8 nucleotides line up with TRBD2. CDR3 size: 13 residues. Trimming took 3 bases from V and 10 from J; bases not matched to a gene: 5. Germline CDR1 and CDR2: LNHDA and SQIVND (reference sequence). CDR3 DNA sequence: TGTGCCAGTAGTATGGAGCGGGGGATGGAGCAGTTCTTC. This codes for CASSMERGMEQFF.

The sample holds a few counts of this clonotype. The rearrangement links TRBV10-3 to TRBJ1-2, with no clear D. The CDR3 has 13 amino acids. V dropped 8 bases and J dropped 0 bases, with 10 bases sitting between them. Germline values: CDR1 ENHRY, CDR2 SYGVKD. CDR3 sequence: CAIADKANYGYTF. As DNA, the CDR3 is TGTGCCATCGCCGATAAAGCTAACTATGGCTACACCTTC.

This clonotype was counted many times. V usage is TRBV29-1 and J usage is TRBJ2-1, with a weak D call TRBD2 (7 bases). Trimming took off 6 bases at V and 5 bases at J, with 20 bases between the two ends. This CDR3 spans 15 amino acids. Per the germline V gene, CDR1 is SQVTM and CDR2 is ANQGSEA. The CDR3 sequence is CSVRGGGSTNNEQFF. The CDR3 DNA reads as TGCAGCGTAAGGGGGGGGGGCTCCACCAACAATGAGCAGTTCTTC.